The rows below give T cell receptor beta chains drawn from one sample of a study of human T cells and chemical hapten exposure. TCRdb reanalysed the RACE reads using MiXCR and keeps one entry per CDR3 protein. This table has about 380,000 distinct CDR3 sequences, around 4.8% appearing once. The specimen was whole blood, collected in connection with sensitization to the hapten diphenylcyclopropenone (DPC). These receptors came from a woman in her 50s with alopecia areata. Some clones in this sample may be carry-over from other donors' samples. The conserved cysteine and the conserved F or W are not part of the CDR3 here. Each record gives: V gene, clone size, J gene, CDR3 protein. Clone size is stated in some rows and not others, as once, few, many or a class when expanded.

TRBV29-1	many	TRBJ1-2	SVDGGEDYGYT
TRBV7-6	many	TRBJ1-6	ASSSGQGWNSPLH
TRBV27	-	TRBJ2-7	ASSSPGTGGVRSEQY
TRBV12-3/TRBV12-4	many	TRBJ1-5	ASSQGTGVWNQPQH
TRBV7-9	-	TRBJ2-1	ASTTGTYNEQF
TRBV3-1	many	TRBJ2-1	ASSQGGGSSYNEQF
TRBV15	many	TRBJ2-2	ATSRGITNTGELF
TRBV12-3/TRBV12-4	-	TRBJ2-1	ASSFQASGLHNEQF
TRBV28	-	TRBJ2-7	ASSSGLAGVVNYEQY
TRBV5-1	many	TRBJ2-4	ASSLESIQY
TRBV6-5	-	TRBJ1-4	ASSYSGNEKLF
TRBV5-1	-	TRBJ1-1	ARGVAWGSNTEAF
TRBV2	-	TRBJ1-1	ASGQGRYTEAF
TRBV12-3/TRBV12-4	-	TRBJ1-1	ASLRRSVVDTEAF
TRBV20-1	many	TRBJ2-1	SAPLVAYNEQF
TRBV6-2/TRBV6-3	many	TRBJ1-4	ASRDHATNEKLF
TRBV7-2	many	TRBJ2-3	ASSFRAGTTDTQY
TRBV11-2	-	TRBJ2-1	ASRVLAGGRNEQF
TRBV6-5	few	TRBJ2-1	ASSRRQTNYNEQF
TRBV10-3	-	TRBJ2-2	AISKDSYTGELF
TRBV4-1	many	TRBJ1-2	ASSQDTGYGYT
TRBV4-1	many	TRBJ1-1	ASSQEIGHLNTEAF
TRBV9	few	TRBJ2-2	ASSVARGASGMTGELF
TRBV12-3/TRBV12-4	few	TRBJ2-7	ASRWGSGGSYEQY
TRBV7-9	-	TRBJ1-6	ASSADSVGPLH
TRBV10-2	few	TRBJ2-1	ASSGLAGGYNEQF
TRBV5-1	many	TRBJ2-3	ASFSAAGADTQY
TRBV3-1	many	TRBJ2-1	ASSQVYGANEQF
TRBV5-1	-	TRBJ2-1	ASSLGLEYNEQF
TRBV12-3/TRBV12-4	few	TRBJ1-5	ASSFWGLGNQPQH
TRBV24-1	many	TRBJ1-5	ATSDLTPNQPQH
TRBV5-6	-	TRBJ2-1	ASSLGPGSGRRYNEQF
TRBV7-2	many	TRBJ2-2	ASSLAPVGQGGGELF
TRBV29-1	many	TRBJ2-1	SVVRPGDEQF
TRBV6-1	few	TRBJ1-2	ASREGVTANYGYT
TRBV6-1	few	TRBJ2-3	ASTSTTWGY
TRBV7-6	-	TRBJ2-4	ASSLGVGGNIQY
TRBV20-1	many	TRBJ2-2	SASPGLREDTGELF
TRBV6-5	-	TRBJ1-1	ASSSTDRGTEAF
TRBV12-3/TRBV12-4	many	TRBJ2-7	ASSIGTGTGEQY
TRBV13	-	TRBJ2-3	ASSPPGDTQY
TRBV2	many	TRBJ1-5	ASSERDRVYQPQH
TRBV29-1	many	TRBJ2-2	SVEGWDTGELF
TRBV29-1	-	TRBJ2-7	SVEGEGDTSYEQY
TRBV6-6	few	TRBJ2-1	ASSYSQAGGNEQF
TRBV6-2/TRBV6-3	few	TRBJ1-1	ASIQGDETEAF
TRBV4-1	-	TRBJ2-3	ASSQGPLGDTQY
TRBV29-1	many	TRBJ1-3	SALQGLSGNTIY
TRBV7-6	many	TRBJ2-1	ASSPTGTGSYNEQF
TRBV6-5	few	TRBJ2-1	ASSLASGQEQF
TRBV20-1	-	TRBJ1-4	SARAWGAGGDEKLF
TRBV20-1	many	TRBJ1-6	SARPGGPKSPLH